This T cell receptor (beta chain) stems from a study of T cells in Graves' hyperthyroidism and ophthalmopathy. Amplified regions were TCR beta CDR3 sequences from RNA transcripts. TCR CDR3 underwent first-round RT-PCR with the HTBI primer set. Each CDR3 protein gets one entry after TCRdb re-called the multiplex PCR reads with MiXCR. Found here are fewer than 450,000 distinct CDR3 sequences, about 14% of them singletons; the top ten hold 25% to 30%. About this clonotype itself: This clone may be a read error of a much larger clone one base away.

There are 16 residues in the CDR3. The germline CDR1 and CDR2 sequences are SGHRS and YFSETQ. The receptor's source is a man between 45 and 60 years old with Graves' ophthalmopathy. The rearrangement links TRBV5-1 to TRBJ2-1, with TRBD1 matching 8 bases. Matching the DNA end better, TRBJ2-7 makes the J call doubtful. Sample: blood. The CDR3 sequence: CASNHKTGDIYNEQYF. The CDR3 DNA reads TGCGCCAGCAACCACAAGACAGGGGACATATACAATGAGCAGTACTTC.